The 12 T cell receptor beta chains below all came from one sample that was sequenced in a study of beta chain features in type 1 diabetes. The study's findings and limits: Patients with Type 1 diabetes showed moderately but significantly shorter TCRB CDR3s in all four CD4+ subsets.

No antigen has been assigned to these receptors. Sequencing targeted expressed TCRB transcripts, as all isolated RNA had been reverse transcribed. The protocol was immunoSEQ multiplex PCR, while the TCRdb copy is restricted to in-frame clones and leaves out a portion. The repertoire holds 350,000 to 450,000 clones, with over 10% as singletons. Material for sequencing was naive CD4+ T cells from blood. These receptors were taken from a woman younger than 35 with type 1 diabetes.

In this sample, this clone turned up a few times. The rearrangement links TRBV15 to TRBJ1-1; D might be TRBD1 (6 bases). Germline CDR1 reads LNHNV; CDR2 reads YYDKDF (reference sequence). The V and J ends lost 3 bases and 0 bases respectively, with 20 bases between them. This CDR3 contains 18 residues. CDR3: CATSRSKIRQDMNTEAFF. The CDR3 nucleotides read TGTGCCACCAGCAGGAGTAAAATTCGACAGGACATGAACACTGAAGCTTTCTTT. The variable domain in full, completed from reference TRBV15 and TRBJ1-1, reads DAMVIQNPRYQVTQFGKPVTLSCSQTLNHNVMYWYQQKSSQAPKLLFHYYDKDFNNEADTPDNFQSRRPNTSFCFLDIRSPGLGDTAMYLCATSRSKIRQDMNTEAFFGQGTRLTVV.

This chain connects TRBV4-3 to TRBJ2-5; TRBD1 might be the D (6 bases). Germline V gene sequence: CDR1 LGHNA, CDR2 YSLEER. V was pared by 2 bases and J by 5 bases, with 18 bases between. This CDR3 has 16 amino acids. In nucleotides, the CDR3 is TGCGCCAGCAGCCAAACCTCAGGGGCGCGGTGGGAGACCCAGTACTTC. Amino acids: CASSQTSGARWETQYF.

J is TRBJ1-4 and V is TRBV9; D is ambiguous. Per germline, CDR1 SGDLS and CDR2 YYNGEE. Trimming left V 0 bases short and J 6 bases short, with 12 bases between. The CDR3 is 15 residues long. The CDR3 here is CASSVGGRRDEKLFF. CDR3 sequence (DNA): TGTGCCAGCAGCGTAGGTGGCCGGAGGGATGAAAAACTGTTTTTT.

This clone was seen more than once but under ten times. The rearrangement joins TRBV4-3 to TRBJ2-1; 7 nucleotides agree with TRBD2. Germline assignment: CDR1 LGHNA and CDR2 YSLEER. Trimming cost V 4 bases and J 4 bases; bases outside gene matches: 13. The CDR3 consists of 17 residues. The CDR3 protein is CASSLHGGVGGYNEQFF. DNA for the CDR3: TGCGCCAGCAGCCTGCATGGGGGGGTGGGAGGTTACAATGAGCAGTTCTTC.

V gene TRBV19 combines with J gene TRBJ2-2, with 7 bases identical to TRBD2. CDR3 size: 16 residues. In germline, CDR1 is LNHDA, CDR2 SQIVND (reference sequence). J gave up 7 bases and V 2 bases, and 10 bases lay outside the gene matches. CDR3 nucleotides: TGTGCCAGTAGTATATCCAGAAGGCGGGAGTACGGGGAGCTGTTTTTT. Its translation: CASSISRRREYGELFF.

The genes are TRBV25-1 and TRBJ2-7; TRBD2 is a possible D gene (7 bases). This CDR3 is 14 amino acids long. Trimming left V 1 base short and J 6 bases short, with 13 bases between. Germline-derived CDR1 and CDR2 are MGHDK and SYGVNS. CDR3 amino acids: CASSEWAGGREQYF. The CDR3 DNA is TGTGCCAGCAGTGAATGGGCCGGGGGGCGCGAGCAGTACTTC.

The table lists this clone with a few counts. This sample also contains other DNA sequences that code for the same CDR3. The chain uses TRBV5-1 and TRBJ2-5; TRBD1 is a possible D gene (6 bases). The V end was cut by 0 bases, the J end by 3 bases, with 9 bases between. The CDR3 covers 14 residues. Germline assignment: CDR1 SGHRS and CDR2 YFSETQ. Here the CDR3 DNA reads TGCGCCAGCAGCTTGGTGGCAGGGGAAGAGACCCAGTACTTC. Protein: CASSLVAGEETQYF.

This clone was seen a few times. The chain is built from TRBV28 and TRBJ1-2; no clear D. Trimming took 7 bases from V and 5 from J, leaving 17 bases between them. The CDR3 loop spans 14 amino acids. CDR1 MDHEN and CDR2 SYDVKM come from the germline V gene. As DNA, the CDR3 is TGTGCCAGCATAGGGAGACCACCGATTTATGGCTACACCTTC. It is translated as CASIGRPPIYGYTF.

J is TRBJ1-2 and V is TRBV18; 9 nucleotides match TRBD1. The CDR3 loop spans 15 amino acids. In germline, CDR1 is KGHSH, CDR2 LQKENI. The junction had 8 bases not matched to a gene; V was cut back by 2 bases and J by 7 bases. The CDR3, as DNA: TGTGCCAGCTCACCAGGGACAGGGAAATTGAGTGGCTACACCTTC. As protein: CASSPGTGKLSGYTF.

The chain has TRBV6-6 and TRBJ2-7; D perhaps matches TRBD2 (6 bases). The CDR3 runs 15 residues. Trimming cost V 4 bases and J 4 bases, with 17 bases left between them. Germline loops: CDR1 MNHNY, CDR2 SVGAGI (reference sequence). CDR3 sequence reads: CASSSRRVYSYEQYF. The CDR3 nucleotides are TGTGCCAGCAGTTCCAGGAGGGTTTATTCGTACGAGCAGTACTTC.

This clone came up a few times. V and J are TRBV7-2 and TRBJ2-5, with D tentatively TRBD1 (5 bases). The CDR3 loop spans 13 amino acids. CDR1 and CDR2 from the germline V gene are SGHTA and FQGNSA. The V end lost 5 bases, the J end lost 5 bases, and 12 bases lay between the germline ends. The CDR3: CASSPRDRETQYF. CDR3 DNA sequence: TGTGCCAGCAGCCCCAGGGATCGGGAGACCCAGTACTTC.

This chain joins TRBV7-2 and TRBJ1-1; TRBD1 is a possible D gene (6 bases). The CDR3 spans 12 residues. The V gene's germline CDR1 is SGHTA and CDR2 FQGNSA. Trimming took 9 bases from V and 1 from J, leaving 9 bases between them. CDR3 DNA: TGTGCCAGTCGACAGGAGAACACTGAAGCTTTCTTT. It yields the protein CASRQENTEAFF.